Presented here are 17 T cell receptor beta chains from one specimen sequenced in a study of blood T cell repertoires in COVID-19. Clones were read by immunoSEQ multiplex PCR, and TCRdb kept only the in-frame ones, dropping some. The sample holds 200,000 or so clones, less than 90% seen once. The source material was PBMCs or T cells enriched from blood (not recorded which). These receptors came from a woman in her thirties who had recovered from COVID-19.

This clone turned up a few times. The V call is TRBV7-9, the J call TRBJ1-1; D might be TRBD1 (5 bases). Germline CDR1 SEHNR, CDR2 FQNEAQ (reference sequence). Trimming took 4 bases from V and 3 from J, leaving 18 bases between them. The CDR3 is 16 amino acids. The CDR3: CASSSRPGGVDTEAFF. CDR3 DNA: TGTGCCAGCAGCTCCCGACCCGGGGGGGTCGACACTGAAGCTTTCTTT.

The J gene is TRBJ1-5, the V gene TRBV7-9; D gene uncertain. Germline V CDR1 and CDR2: SEHNR, FQNEAQ (reference sequence). The CDR3 extends over 18 amino acids. V was trimmed by 1 base and J by 0 bases, leaving 16 bases between them. The CDR3 loop reads CASSLVSAAKYSNQPQHF. The DNA for the CDR3 is TGTGCCAGCAGCTTAGTCTCGGCAGCGAAATATAGCAATCAGCCCCAGCATTTT.

The V gene is TRBV7-2, the J gene TRBJ2-7; 8 bases align to TRBD2. There are 15 residues in the CDR3. Trimming at V came to 2 bases and at J to 3 bases, leaving 6 bases not matched to a gene. Germline V gene data show CDR1 as SGHTA and CDR2 as FQGNSA. The DNA for the CDR3 is TGTGCCAGCAGCTTAACAGCGGGGGCCAACTACGAGCAGTACTTC. This gives the protein CASSLTAGANYEQYF.

V usage is TRBV18 and J usage is TRBJ2-5; D is possibly TRBD2 (5 bases). Deletions cut 6 bases from V and 0 bases from J, with 17 bases between. The CDR3 totals 16 residues. Per the germline V gene, CDR1 is KGHSH and CDR2 is LQKENI. Here the CDR3 DNA reads TGTGCCAGCTCCAAAGCCTTAGCGAGGTACCAAGAGACCCAGTACTTC. Translating gives CASSKALARYQETQYF. Combining the CDR3 with reference TRBV18 and TRBJ2-5 gives the whole variable domain NAGVMQNPRHLVRRRGQEARLRCSPMKGHSHVYWYRQLPEEGLKFMVYLQKENIIDESGMPKERFSAEFPKEGPSILRIQQVVRGDSAAYFCASSKALARYQETQYFGPGTRLLVL.

The V gene is TRBV7-9, the J gene TRBJ1-6; 10 positions match TRBD1. The V and J ends lost 5 bases and 8 bases, in that order; junction bases with no gene match: 9. The CDR3 has 16 residues. CDR1 SEHNR and CDR2 FQNEAQ come from the germline V gene (reference sequence). Written as DNA, the CDR3 is TGTGCCAGCAGCCAGACCGGGACAGGGGCTGATTCACCCCTCCACTTT. It encodes CASSQTGTGADSPLHF.

The rearrangement uses TRBV5-1 and TRBJ2-2, with D perhaps matching TRBD1 (5 bases). The CDR3 loop spans 17 amino acids. CDR1 is SGHRS and CDR2 is YFSETQ in the germline V gene. V lost 3 bases and J 0 bases, leaving 15 bases between the germline ends. The CDR3 DNA reads TGCGCCAGCAGCTCAGGTGACAGTTACGCGAACACCGGGGAGCTGTTTTTT. This codes for CASSSGDSYANTGELFF.

A word on this clone: The germline gene is not matched at one end of the junction; a read error may be the cause. V and J are TRBV2 and TRBJ1-2; no reliable D call. Germline-derived CDR1 and CDR2 are SNHLY and FYNNEI. The CDR3 has 10 amino acids. The DNA of the CDR3 is TGTGCCAGCAGTGAATACCGGGAAGCCTTC. Translating it yields CASSEYREAF.

The chain recombines TRBV7-2 with TRBJ2-5; D remains ambiguous. The CDR3 has 13 amino acids. V lost 1 base, J lost 7 bases, and 10 bases lay in between. The germline V gene encodes CDR1 SGHTA and CDR2 FQGNSA. The CDR3 spells CASSLGPTGTQYF. CDR3 sequence (DNA): TGTGCCAGCAGCTTAGGCCCAACGGGGACCCAGTACTTC.

The chain couples TRBV7-3 to TRBJ2-3; TRBD2 matches 11 bases. Unmatched junction bases numbered 4, after V lost 5 bases and J lost 6 bases. Germline values: CDR1 SGHTA, CDR2 FQGTGA. This CDR3 is built from 14 residues. The CDR3 sequence: CASSTRLAGDTQYF. The CDR3 nucleotides are TGTGCCAGCAGCACCCGACTAGCGGGGGATACGCAGTATTTT.

V and J are TRBV2 and TRBJ1-1, with D perhaps matching TRBD1 (6 bases). The V gene lost 5 bases and the J gene lost 0 bases, with 10 bases spanning the gap. The germline gives CDR1 SNHLY, CDR2 FYNNEI. CDR3 length: 14 residues. CDR3 region: CASSLEGVNTEAFF. The CDR3 DNA reads TGTGCCAGCAGTTTAGAGGGGGTGAACACTGAAGCTTTCTTT.

J is TRBJ1-1 and V is TRBV18; 7 nucleotides line up with TRBD1. The CDR3 length is 14 residues. Germline assignment: CDR1 KGHSH and CDR2 LQKENI. J was trimmed by 3 bases and V by 3 bases; bases with no gene match: 4. CDR3 sequence reads: CASSPARGYTEAFF. The CDR3 region has the DNA TGTGCCAGCTCACCTGCCAGGGGGTACACTGAAGCTTTCTTT.

V is TRBV6-5 and J is TRBJ1-5; D is ambiguous. The V end was cut by 6 bases, the J end by 7 bases, with 13 bases between. Germline assignment: CDR1 MNHEY and CDR2 SVGAGI. There are 13 residues in the CDR3. CDR3 in DNA: TGTGCCAGCAGCGATCGGGGAGCCCAGCCCCAGCATTTT. Translated: CASSDRGAQPQHF.

A remark on this clone: A junction end diverges from the germline sequence, so it may reflect a read error. The CDR3 DNA is TGTGCTAGCAGCTTAGATCCGACAGGGCTCAATGAGCAGTTCTTC. It codes for CASSLDPTGLNEQFF. This chain connects TRBV7-7 to TRBJ2-1; 7 bases map to TRBD1. CDR1 and CDR2 from the germline V gene are SSHAT and FNYEAQ (reference sequence). The CDR3 has 15 amino acids. The full variable domain, rest sourced from reference TRBV7-7 and TRBJ2-1, is GAGVSQSPRYKVTKRGQDVTLRCDPISSHATLYWYQQALGQGPEFLTYFNYEAQPDKSGLPSDRFSAERPEGSISTLTIQRTEQRDSAMYRCASSLDPTGLNEQFFGPGTRLTVL.

The gene calls are TRBV5-1 and TRBJ2-1; 7 nucleotides line up with TRBD1. Unmatched junction bases numbered 5, after V lost 1 base and J lost 4 bases. The CDR3 loop spans 15 amino acids. From germline, CDR1 is SGHRS and CDR2 YFSETQ. CDR3 DNA sequence: TGCGCCAGCAGCTTGCCCGGACAGGCATACAATGAGCAGTTCTTC. This translates into CASSLPGQAYNEQFF.

J is TRBJ2-7 and V is TRBV12-3 or TRBV12-4; tentatively, D is TRBD2 (5 bases). The CDR3 extends over 13 amino acids. Trimming pared 3 bases from V and 5 bases from J, leaving 11 bases between. CDR3 sequence (DNA): TGTGCCAGCAGTTTGAGGGTCTGGGACGAGCAGTACTTC. Residues: CASSLRVWDEQYF.

The chain carries TRBV7-3 and TRBJ1-2; a possible D gene is TRBD1 (5 bases). The CDR3 has 14 amino acids. Trimming cost V 0 bases and J 7 bases, with 12 bases left between them. Germline V gene sequence: CDR1 SGHTA, CDR2 FQGTGA. CDR3 bases: TGTGCCAGCAGCTTAACAGGGGCCAGTGGTGGCTACACCTTC. Translated, it gives CASSLTGASGGYTF.

The genes are TRBV7-9 and TRBJ2-7, with a tentative D call TRBD2 (6 bases). In germline, CDR1 is SEHNR, CDR2 FQNEAQ (reference sequence). CDR3 length equals 17 residues. Trimming took off 1 base at V and 2 bases at J, with 18 bases between the two ends. Here the CDR3 reads CASSLGMGGRGAYEQYF. The CDR3 DNA reads as TGTGCCAGCAGCTTAGGTATGGGGGGACGTGGGGCCTACGAGCAGTACTTC.